This paragraph covers one T cell receptor beta chain sequence. The antigen remains undetermined. The PCR had 60 Vbeta and 13 Jbeta primers. This table comes from immunoSEQ multiplex PCR, and its TCRdb copy is limited to in-frame clones, with some not included. The table records tens of thousands of clones, roughly 90% of them present only once. This sample stems from a study of cytomegalovirus exposure and HLA in healthy donors. Study in general: Unique TCR beta sequences numbering fewer than 130 million came from 150 million to 200 million T cells in an earlier analysis. When 350 to 400 donors were genotyped, roughly 80% of them were found to fall in the Caucasian-associated ancestry cluster. General observations from the study: HLA alleles were associated with 15,000 to 20,000 TCR beta sequences in a later analysis at 0.05 false discovery rate. Cytomegalovirus status was reportedly diagnosed by the classifier with high specificity and sensitivity.

CDR1 is MNHEY, CDR2 SVGAGI, per germline. CDR3 length equals 13 residues. V gave up 6 bases and J gave up 7 bases; unmatched junction bases: 7. This sequence was found in a woman under 30 in good health and CMV-seronegative. This chain uses TRBV6-5 with TRBJ1-2; 8 bases line up with TRBD1. The sequenced sample consisted of PBMCs. The CDR3 region has the DNA TGTGCCAGCAGCTATACAGGGGGAACTGGCTACACCTTC. Its translation: CASSYTGGTGYTF.